These 17 T cell receptor beta chains originate from one sample sequenced in a study of shared clonotypes between healthy human individuals. The data were produced by immunoSEQ multiplex PCR, yet TCRdb's version contains in-frame clones alone and is incomplete. Here the sample spans roughly 2.4 million clones, more than 90% being singletons. Input material: naive CD4+ T cells sorted from blood. Subset denoted: CD45RA+ positively selected. These receptors were taken from a young man in good health.

The chain uses TRBV7-8 and TRBJ2-7; TRBD1 matches 8 bases. V was pared by 5 bases and J by 2 bases, with 5 bases of the junction left unmatched. The CDR3 sequence is 14 residues long. Germline V gene lookup returns CDR1 SGHVS and CDR2 FQNEAQ. The CDR3 reads CASSAGGTPYEQYF. DNA for the CDR3: TGTGCCAGCAGCGCAGGGGGCACACCCTACGAGCAGTACTTC.

The V gene is TRBV4-1, the J gene TRBJ2-3; 8 nucleotides match TRBD2. V was clipped by 1 base and J by 1 base; unmatched bases: 1. Germline-derived CDR1 and CDR2 are MGHRA and YSYEKL. The CDR3 is made up of 15 amino acids. The CDR3 sequence: CASSQALAGTDTQYF. As DNA, the CDR3 is TGCGCCAGCAGCCAAGCACTAGCGGGCACAGATACGCAGTATTTT.

V is TRBV2 and J is TRBJ2-7, with 9 nucleotides matching TRBD1. The CDR3 length is 15 residues. V lost 8 bases and J lost 2; bases outside the gene matches: 10. Per germline, CDR1 SNHLY and CDR2 FYNNEI. CDR3 sequence: CASVIGTGKTYEQYF. The CDR3 DNA reads TGTGCCAGCGTGATCGGGACAGGGAAAACCTACGAGCAGTACTTC.

The V and J genes are TRBV10-3 and TRBJ2-2; 8 bases line up with TRBD1. The V gene end was trimmed by 7 bases and the J gene end by 7 bases; junction bases not matched to a gene: 8. Germline V lookup: CDR1 ENHRY, CDR2 SYGVKD. The CDR3 totals 14 residues. The CDR3 protein is CAITSSGQDGELFF. The CDR3, as DNA: TGTGCCATCACCTCTTCGGGACAGGACGGGGAGCTGTTTTTT.

Regarding this clone: This sample includes further DNA sequences coding for the same CDR3. The chain employs TRBV5-1 and TRBJ1-6; 8 bases match TRBD1. The J segment lost 9 bases and the V segment lost 0 bases, leaving 5 bases of the junction unmatched. This CDR3 comprises 15 residues. CDR1 is SGHRS and CDR2 is YFSETQ in the germline V gene. The CDR3 region is CASSLAGQGRSPLHF. The CDR3 nucleotides are TGCGCCAGCAGCTTGGCTGGACAGGGACGTTCACCCCTCCACTTT.

Only one count was recorded for this clone. This chain connects TRBV28 to TRBJ1-2; D remains ambiguous. The CDR3 totals 13 residues. Per germline, CDR1 MDHEN and CDR2 SYDVKM. V lost 7 bases to trimming and J lost 8 bases, with 17 bases between them. DNA for the CDR3: TGTGCCAGCACCCCGAAGTGGACCGACGGCTACACCTTC. Translating gives CASTPKWTDGYTF.

This clone showed up just once. V and J are TRBV6-1 and TRBJ1-6, with a weak D call TRBD1 (6 bases). Germline-derived CDR1 and CDR2 are MNHNS and SASEGT. The CDR3 runs to 15 residues. V shed 7 bases and J shed 8 bases, with 18 bases lying between them. Written as DNA, the CDR3 is TGTGCCAGCAACTTAGGGGGACATCCAGATTCACCCCTCCACTTT. It is translated as CASNLGGHPDSPLHF.

The gene calls are TRBV14 and TRBJ2-6; 14 bases are a match to TRBD2. V lost 7 bases and J lost 3; bases outside the gene matches: 8. CDR3 length equals 18 residues. Germline V gene sequence: CDR1 SGHDN, CDR2 FVKESK. The CDR3 loop reads CASTLTSGGAYGANVLTF. CDR3 bases: TGTGCCAGCACCCTGACTAGCGGGGGGGCTTATGGGGCCAACGTCCTGACTTTC.

This clone appeared a single time. The chain couples TRBV19 to TRBJ1-2; 8 positions match TRBD1. This CDR3 is built from 14 residues. J lost 4 bases, V lost 1 base, and 2 bases had no gene match. Germline V gives CDR1 LNHDA, CDR2 SQIVND (reference sequence). CDR3 residues: CASSIGTGRYGYTF. The CDR3 DNA sequence: TGTGCCAGTAGTATAGGGACAGGGCGCTATGGCTACACCTTC.

J is TRBJ2-5 and V is TRBV10-1; TRBD2 matches 14 bases. The CDR3 sequence is 15 residues long. V shed 5 bases, J shed 5 bases, and the junction held 4 bases outside the gene matches. Per the germline V gene, CDR1 is WNHNN and CDR2 is SYGVQD (reference sequence). The CDR3 reads CASSRTSGGTETQYF. The CDR3 DNA reads as TGCGCCAGCAGTCGGACTAGCGGGGGGACGGAGACCCAGTACTTC.

This clone was seen a single time. V gene TRBV6-1 combines with J gene TRBJ2-5; 10 bases are shared with TRBD2. The CDR3 sequence is 17 residues long. Germline-derived CDR1 and CDR2 are MNHNS and SASEGT. V was pared by 0 bases and J by 1 base, with 5 bases of the junction left unmatched. The CDR3 here is CASSEALAGASQETQYF. CDR3 nucleotide sequence: TGTGCCAGCAGTGAAGCTCTAGCGGGAGCCTCCCAAGAGACCCAGTACTTC.

V and J are TRBV5-1 and TRBJ1-2; D is perhaps TRBD1 (5 bases). The germline V gene encodes CDR1 SGHRS and CDR2 YFSETQ. Trimming stripped 5 bases from V and 9 bases from J, with 20 bases between. The CDR3 is 14 residues long. The CDR3 bases are TGCGCCAGCAGTTTCACGACAGCTGGGTCGCGCTACACCTTC. Translation: CASSFTTAGSRYTF. Variable domain in full (rest from reference TRBV5-1 and TRBJ1-2): KAGVTQTPRYLIKTRGQQVTLSCSPISGHRSVSWYQQTPGQGLQFLFEYFSETQRNKGNFPGRFSGRQFSNSRSEMNVSTLELGDSALYLCASSFTTAGSRYTFGSGTRLTVV.

V is TRBV6-6 and J is TRBJ2-1; D might be TRBD1 or TRBD2, each matching 5 bases. V lost 4 bases and J 2 bases, leaving 12 bases between the germline ends. The germline V gene has CDR1 MNHNY and CDR2 SVGAGI (reference sequence). The CDR3 covers 15 residues. Here the CDR3 reads CASSWDLVPYNEQFF. For the CDR3, the DNA is TGTGCCAGCAGTTGGGACCTTGTCCCCTACAATGAGCAGTTCTTC.

This chain links TRBV27 with TRBJ1-2; D is perhaps TRBD1 (6 bases). The germline V and J ends were trimmed by 4 bases and 3 bases, with 12 bases remaining between them. Germline V gene lookup returns CDR1 MNHEY and CDR2 SMNVEV (reference sequence). There are 14 residues in the CDR3. The CDR3 sequence is CASSSETGDYGYTF. The CDR3 DNA reads TGTGCCAGCAGTTCCGAGACAGGAGACTATGGCTACACCTTC.

This clone appeared once. Other DNA sequences in this specimen translate into the identical CDR3. Here the CDR3 DNA reads TGTGCCAGCACCCGGACTAGCGGGACAACCGGGGAGCTGTTTTTT. Translated: CASTRTSGTTGELFF. The chain uses TRBV6-5 and TRBJ2-2; 12 bases map to TRBD2. CDR3 size: 15 residues. The junction had 5 bases not matched to a gene; V was cut back by 7 bases and J by 5 bases. The V gene's germline CDR1 is MNHEY and CDR2 SVGAGI.

This clone occurred a few times. The chain is built from TRBV6-5 and TRBJ1-2; D may be TRBD1 (5 bases). The CDR3 has 12 residues. V dropped 6 bases and J dropped 3 bases, with 8 bases sitting between them. Germline V lookup: CDR1 MNHEY, CDR2 SVGAGI. The CDR3 sequence: CASRPRDYGYTF. In nucleotides, the CDR3 is TGTGCCAGCAGGCCCAGGGACTATGGCTACACCTTC.

The chain combines TRBV7-9 with TRBJ2-1; TRBD2 matches 8 bases. This CDR3 is 14 amino acids long. V lost 3 bases to trimming and J lost 9 bases; unmatched junction nucleotides: 7. Germline V gene data show CDR1 as SEHNR and CDR2 as FQNEAQ (reference sequence). The CDR3 DNA reads as TGTGCCAGCAGCTTCCGACGGGAGGGCCCTGAGCAGTTCTTC. Encoded protein: CASSFRREGPEQFF.